This T cell receptor (beta chain) was captured in a study of T cells after yellow fever vaccination. This clonotype was detected only a few times. TCRdb called the 5' RACE reads again in MiXCR, with one record for every CDR3 protein. The profile shows over 300,000 distinct CDR3 sequences, 6.8% of them singletons. The sequencing here drew on PBMCs, taken approximately 47 days after the first yellow fever vaccination. This clonotype was sampled from a man between 18 and 35 years old who received the YFV17D yellow fever vaccine.

The CDR3, as DNA: TGCAGCGTCGACAGGGTGGGGGAGACCCAGTACTTC. As protein: CSVDRVGETQYF. The chain uses TRBV29-1 and TRBJ2-5; the match to TRBD1 covers 7 bases. The CDR3 covers 12 residues. The germline CDR1 and CDR2 sequences are SQVTM and ANQGSEA. Trimming removed 6 bases from V and 5 bases from J; junction bases left unmatched: 6.